This TCR beta chain was profiled in a study of PD-L1 blockade in urothelial cancer. As for time point: pretreatment peripheral blood. The method was immunoSEQ multiplex PCR; TCRdb's version includes in-frame clones alone and lacks a portion of them. The data contain under 95,000 clones, about 83% of them singletons. Between the trimmed V and J ends, which lost 4 bases and 5 bases, there was a span of 16 bases. The CDR3 covers 15 residues. The V gene's germline CDR1 is MGHRA and CDR2 YSYEKL. The V gene is TRBV4-1, the J gene TRBJ2-3, with D unclear. The specimen comprised PBMCs, sampled around atezolizumab (anti-PD-L1) treatment. The sequence was obtained from a woman in her 70s with urothelial cancer. CDR3 sequence (DNA): TGCGCCAGCAGCCCCATTTTTGGGCCCAAAGATACGCAGTATTTT. It yields the protein CASSPIFGPKDTQYF.